Included here is one T cell receptor beta chain sequence, with context. Its antigen has not been determined. The sample holds no much larger clone one base away, and base qualities are not on file. This entry belongs to a study of T cell responses to AZD1222 COVID-19 vaccine (dated by TCRdb to about 2021). In terms of the full investigation: AZD1222 recipients with second doses at about 4 weeks or about 12 weeks were pooled, because spike-specific TCR depth and breadth did not differ between schedules. TCR sequencing covered 233 trial participants: 207 given two doses of AZD1222 and 26 given two doses of MenACWY control vaccine. Trial participants were enrolled into age subgroups of 18-55, 56-69 and 70-plus years, which contained roughly 150, 30 and 60 TCR-sequenced participants, respectively. Summary of the overall study and its limitations: Most participants were white British and females outnumbered males, and the authors suggested that clonal diversity may have been underestimated. After two AZD1222 doses, both the breadth and the depth of spike-specific TCRs were significantly higher than at day 0 and than in MenACWY recipients. The whole spike protein was spanned by vaccine-associated CD4 TCRs, and dominant responses were seen in regions 160-218 and 743-854. Because no day 14 peak-response samples were available, the repertoires could be characterized only after the peak T cell response. The 56-69-year group was small, and its depth increase did not reach significance, likely because of low power. Conclusions about previously exposed vaccinees were limited because only a handful of AZD1222 recipients were SARS-CoV-2 seropositive at baseline. Reportedly, almost half of the unique spike-specific TCRs recognized epitopes lying outside the regions that are mutated in the B.1.351 and B.1.1.7 variants.

The CDR1 and CDR2 encoded by the germline V gene are SGHTA and FQGNSA. CDR3 length: 15 amino acids, cysteine to phenylalanine. The only DNA kept is the CDR3, 45 bases in frame from the first base. Trimmed from V: 5 bases; trimmed from J: 2 bases; junction bases lacking a gene match: 6. Per the publication, the time point label means: baseline before first vaccination. The vaccinee samples were drawn from two UK trials, COV001 and COV002, one of which was a single-blind randomized controlled phase 2/3 trial testing AZD1222 (ChAdOx1 nCoV-19) in healthy adults. Trial participant PBMC samples were collected at day 0 and day 28 after the second dose for TCRbeta chain sequencing. The CDR3 regions of human TCRbeta chains were analyzed by immunosequencing. As for how the authors treated the data: TCRs in the repertoires were matched against a reference library of SARS-CoV-2-specific TCRs that had been generated with the MIRA antigen-specificity platform. Breadth meant the fraction of unique TCRs that were SARS-CoV-2-associated, whereas depth meant the fraction of total T cells that were SARS-CoV-2-associated. Using the MIRA data, each spike-specific TCR was assigned both to the spike region to which the TCR was reactive and to a CD4 or CD8 class. Log10-transformed breadth and depth values were compared by one-way ANOVA with Sidak's multiple comparisons tests. TCRdb mirrors the immuneACCESS table, restricted to in-frame sequences. Some clones are absent from its copies; in checked studies, under half trace to an unresolved V gene, and the reason for the others is unknown. V and J calls and clone size follow that table, whereas D and trimming were derived from the DNA. Recorded for this sample are about 68,000 clones; more than 80% of them occurred a single time. The ten largest make up roughly 2.7% of the sample.

The chain couples TRBV7-2 to TRBJ2-7; the junction holds 10 bases that match TRBD2. The clonotype was recovered from an adult in good health. The sequencing here drew on peripheral blood, taken on day 0 of AZD1222 vaccination. The DNA sequence is TGTGCCAGCAGCCCTTCTAGCGGGAGCCCCTACGAGCAGTACTTC. Its coded protein is CASSPSSGSPYEQYF.